One sample yielded the 5 T cell receptor beta chains listed below, sequenced in a study of T cell responses to AZD1222 COVID-19 vaccine. Only in-frame clones appear in the TCRdb table, and some are missing; sequencing was by immunoSEQ multiplex PCR. The table records approximately 110,000 clones, 88% of them present only once. The sequenced sample was peripheral blood, obtained on day 0 of AZD1222 vaccination. These receptors were taken from an adult in good health.

The chain recombines TRBV7-2 with TRBJ2-2, with D tentatively TRBD2 (5 bases). This CDR3 has 17 residues. V gave up 1 base and J gave up 0 bases, with 12 bases separating them. Germline CDR1 and CDR2: SGHTA and FQGNSA. CDR3 nucleotides: TGTGCCAGCAGCTTAGGGCGGGCGTGGTCGAACACCGGGGAGCTGTTTTTT. This gives the protein CASSLGRAWSNTGELFF.

V is TRBV28 and J is TRBJ2-3; D is possibly TRBD1 (6 bases). Germline CDR1 reads MDHEN; CDR2 reads SYDVKM. With 5 bases removed from V and 1 base from J, the gap between germline ends came to 13 bases. The CDR3 is 15 residues long. The CDR3 coding sequence is TGTGCCAGCAGTCAGGGGCAACCTCGCACAGATACGCAGTATTTT. Protein sequence: CASSQGQPRTDTQYF.

The V and J genes are TRBV24-1 and TRBJ1-2; maybe TRBD1 (6 bases). V lost 7 bases, J lost 8 bases, and 16 bases lay in between. The CDR3 extends over 13 amino acids. Germline V CDR1 and CDR2: KGHDR, SFDVKD. Here the CDR3 DNA reads TGTGCCACCAGAGGCGGACGAGGGGGAGGCTACACCTTC. This translates into CATRGGRGGGYTF.

This chain uses TRBV10-2 with TRBJ1-4, with D possibly being TRBD1 (5 bases). Between the trimmed V and J ends, which lost 3 bases and 7 bases, there was a span of 12 bases. CDR1 WSHSY and CDR2 SAAADI come from the germline V gene. The CDR3 is 14 amino acids. DNA for the CDR3: TGCGCCAGCAGTGACAAGGGGTGGGCTGAAAAACTGTTTTTT. It is translated as CASSDKGWAEKLFF.

The chain carries TRBV5-3 and TRBJ2-4; D may correspond to TRBD1 or TRBD2 (5 bases each). TRBV5-3 is sorted into the ORF group, with uncertain function. This CDR3 is 15 amino acids long. V lost 3 bases and J lost 3, with 13 bases in between. The chain's CDR3 is CARSCVGAVKNIQYF. The CDR3 nucleotides are TGTGCCAGAAGCTGTGTCGGGGCCGTCAAAAACATTCAGTACTTC.